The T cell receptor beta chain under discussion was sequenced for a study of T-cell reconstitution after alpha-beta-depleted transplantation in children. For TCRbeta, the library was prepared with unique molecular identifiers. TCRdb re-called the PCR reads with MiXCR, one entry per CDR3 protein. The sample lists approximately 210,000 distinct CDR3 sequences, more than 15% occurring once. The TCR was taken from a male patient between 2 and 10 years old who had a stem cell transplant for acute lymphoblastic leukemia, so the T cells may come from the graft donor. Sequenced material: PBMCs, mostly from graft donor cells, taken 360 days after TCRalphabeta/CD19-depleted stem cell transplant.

DNA of the CDR3: TGTGCCAGCAGTTTATACCGCCTCGTCGGGAGCACAGATACGCAGTATTTT. This translates into CASSLYRLVGSTDTQYF. This chain uses TRBV27 with TRBJ2-3; D call uncertain. Germline values: CDR1 MNHEY, CDR2 SMNVEV (reference sequence). The CDR3 runs to 17 residues. V dropped 1 base and J dropped 0 bases, with 14 bases sitting between them.